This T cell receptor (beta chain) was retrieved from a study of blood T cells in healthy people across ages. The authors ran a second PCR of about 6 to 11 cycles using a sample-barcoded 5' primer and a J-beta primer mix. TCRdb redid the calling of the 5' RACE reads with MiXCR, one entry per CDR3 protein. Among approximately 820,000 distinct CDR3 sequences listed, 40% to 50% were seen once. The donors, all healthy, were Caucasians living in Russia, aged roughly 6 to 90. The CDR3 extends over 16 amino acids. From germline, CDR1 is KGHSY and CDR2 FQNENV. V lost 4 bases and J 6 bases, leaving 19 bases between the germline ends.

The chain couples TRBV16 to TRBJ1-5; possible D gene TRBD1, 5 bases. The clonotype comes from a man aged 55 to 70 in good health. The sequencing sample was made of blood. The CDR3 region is CASSPAGTRVGQPQHF. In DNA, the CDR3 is TGTGCCAGCAGCCCAGCCGGGACTCGGGTGGGTCAGCCCCAGCATTTT.